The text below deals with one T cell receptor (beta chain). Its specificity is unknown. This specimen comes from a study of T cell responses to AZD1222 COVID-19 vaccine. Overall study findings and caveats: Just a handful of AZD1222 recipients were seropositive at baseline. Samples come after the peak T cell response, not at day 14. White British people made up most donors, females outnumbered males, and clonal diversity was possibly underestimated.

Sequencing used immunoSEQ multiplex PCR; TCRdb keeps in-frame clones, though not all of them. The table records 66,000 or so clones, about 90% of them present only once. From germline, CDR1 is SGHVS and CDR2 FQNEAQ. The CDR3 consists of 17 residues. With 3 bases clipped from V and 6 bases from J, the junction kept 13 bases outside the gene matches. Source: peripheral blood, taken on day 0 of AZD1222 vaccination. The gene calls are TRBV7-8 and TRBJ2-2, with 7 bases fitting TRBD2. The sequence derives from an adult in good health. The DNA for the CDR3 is TGTGCCAGCAGCTTCCAATTACGAGCGGGAAAGGCCGGGGAGCTGTTTTTT. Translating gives CASSFQLRAGKAGELFF.